Each of the 21 T cell receptor beta chains below was sequenced from the same sample in a study of T cells in Graves' hyperthyroidism and ophthalmopathy. Amplified TCR beta CDR3 regions came from RNA transcripts. A set of HTBI primers served as the primers for a first-round RT-PCR of the TCR CDR3. Via MiXCR, TCRdb re-called the multiplex PCR reads, giving one row per CDR3 protein. The sample includes hundreds of thousands of distinct CDR3 sequences, around 14% of them seen just once. The sample comprised blood. These receptors were obtained from a young woman with Graves' hyperthyroidism.

V usage is TRBV15 and J usage is TRBJ2-3, with 7 nucleotides matching TRBD2. The germline V gene has CDR1 LNHNV and CDR2 YYDKDF (reference sequence). V shed 1 base and J 2 bases; nucleotides not matched to a gene: 6. CDR3 length: 16 residues. Here the CDR3 reads CATSRGASGLTDTQYF. DNA for the CDR3: TGTGCCACCAGCAGAGGGGCTAGCGGACTCACAGATACGCAGTATTTT.

This clonotype appeared a few times. The rearrangement joins TRBV3-1 to TRBJ1-2; 9 bases are shared with TRBD1. V was clipped by 0 bases and J by 12 bases; unmatched bases: 11. The germline V gene has CDR1 LGHDT and CDR2 YNNKEL (reference sequence). The CDR3 is 15 residues long. CDR3 in DNA: TGTGCCAGCAGCCAAGATACAGGGGGCTCCAGGAGGCACACCTTC. It translates to CASSQDTGGSRRHTF. Using reference TRBV3-1 and TRBJ1-2 for the parts outside the CDR3, the full variable domain is DTAVSQTPKYLVTQMGNDKSIKCEQNLGHDTMYWYKQDSKKFLKIMFSYNNKELIINETVPNRFSPKSPDKAHLNLHINSLELGDSAVYFCASSQDTGGSRRHTFGSGTRLTVV.

In its sample, this clonotype was seen many times. The V call is TRBV28, the J call TRBJ1-2; weak D call: TRBD1 (5 bases). This CDR3 has 17 residues. V lost 6 bases, J lost 4 bases, and 24 bases lay in between. Germline V gene data show CDR1 as MDHEN and CDR2 as SYDVKM. The CDR3 reads CASSLNPGSSAFYGYTF. The CDR3 DNA follows: TGTGCCAGCAGCCTTAATCCAGGGAGCTCCGCTTTCTATGGCTACACCTTC.

This clonotype was picked up many times. The CDR3 loop reads CASSQGAEGKAFF. In nucleotides, the CDR3 is TGTGCCAGCAGCCAGGGGGCTGAGGGAAAAGCTTTCTTT. V is TRBV3-1 and J is TRBJ1-1; D perhaps matches TRBD1 (6 bases). Germline loops: CDR1 LGHDT, CDR2 YNNKEL (reference sequence). The V gene lost 3 bases and the J gene lost 9 bases, with 14 bases spanning the gap. CDR3 length: 13 residues.

This clonotype was picked up many times. The CDR3 here is CACDFGQGTEQFF. CDR3 sequence (DNA): TGTGCCTGCGACTTCGGACAGGGGACAGAGCAGTTCTTC. This chain joins TRBV30 and TRBJ2-1; 9 bases fit TRBD1. This CDR3 has 13 amino acids. The trim removed 6 bases at V and 10 bases at J, leaving 10 bases unmatched. Germline values: CDR1 GTSNPN, CDR2 SVGIG (reference sequence).

This clonotype was recorded a few times. The chain links TRBV9 to TRBJ2-3; D is perhaps TRBD2 (6 bases). The CDR3 loop spans 15 amino acids. Trimming removed 4 bases at V and 6 bases at J, with 18 bases between. CDR1 is SGDLS, CDR2 YYNGEE, per germline. The CDR3 nucleotides are TGTGCCAGCAGCCTCCAGGATGGCCGGGGGGATACGCAGTATTTT. Translated, it gives CASSLQDGRGDTQYF.

In its sample, this clonotype was seen many times. The chain employs TRBV15 and TRBJ2-1; 13 bases fit TRBD2. Germline V gene data show CDR1 as LNHNV and CDR2 as YYDKDF (reference sequence). The CDR3 totals 17 residues. V lost 1 base and J lost 6; bases outside the gene matches: 6. CDR3 bases: TGTGCCACCAGCAGAGGCGGACTAGCGGGAGATTCCAATGAGCAGTTCTTC. It translates to CATSRGGLAGDSNEQFF.

CDR3 in DNA: TGTGCCAGCAGCCAAGAGAAGACCGGGCGCGGCAGGGATACGCAGTATTTT. Its protein is CASSQEKTGRGRDTQYF. V gene TRBV3-1 combines with J gene TRBJ2-3; no firm D call. V lost 0 bases to trimming and J lost 6 bases, with 19 bases between them. Germline-derived CDR1 and CDR2 are LGHDT and YNNKEL (reference sequence). The CDR3 consists of 17 residues.

Ten or more counts support this clonotype. The V gene is TRBV6-1, the J gene TRBJ2-1; D gene unclear. Trimming shortened V by 5 bases and J by 10 bases, and 15 bases separated the two germline ends. Germline lookup yields CDR1 MNHNS and CDR2 SASEGT. CDR3 length: 13 residues. The CDR3 is CASSYAVEGEQFF. The CDR3 DNA follows: TGTGCCAGCAGTTACGCGGTGGAAGGGGAGCAGTTCTTC.

This clonotype was seen repeatedly, ten times or more. This chain uses TRBV2 with TRBJ1-5; TRBD1 matches at 8 bases. The CDR3 contains 14 residues. V gave up 7 bases and J gave up 6 bases; unmatched junction bases: 8. Per the germline V gene, CDR1 is SNHLY and CDR2 is FYNNEI. The CDR3 sequence: CASMKDREGQPQHF. The CDR3 nucleotides read TGTGCCAGCATGAAGGACAGGGAGGGTCAGCCCCAGCATTTT.

This clonotype was seen at least ten times. This rearrangement joins TRBV7-8 to TRBJ2-5; 7 bases align to TRBD1. The CDR3 spans 15 residues. Trimming took 1 base from V and 7 from J; bases not matched to a gene: 9. The V gene's germline CDR1 is SGHVS and CDR2 FQNEAQ. The CDR3 here is CASSLGQGMSRTQYF. CDR3 sequence (DNA): TGTGCCAGCAGCTTAGGACAGGGAATGAGCCGGACCCAGTACTTC.

V is TRBV29-1 and J is TRBJ2-4, with D unresolved. The CDR3 is made up of 11 amino acids. The V gene lost 7 bases and the J gene lost 6 bases, with 10 bases spanning the gap. CDR1 is SQVTM, CDR2 ANQGSEA, per germline. The CDR3 sequence: CSGTWGNIQYF. DNA for the CDR3: TGCAGCGGGACGTGGGGAAACATTCAGTACTTC.

This clonotype was detected once. This may stem from a read error, because a much larger clone lies one nucleotide away. This chain uses TRBV9 with TRBJ1-2; the D is unclear. In germline, CDR1 is SGDLS, CDR2 YYNGEE. Trimming stripped 0 bases from V and 7 bases from J, with 13 bases between. CDR3 length equals 14 residues. The CDR3 coding sequence is TGTGCCAGCAGCGTAGGGTTGCCGGGAACTGGCTACACCTTC. It yields the protein CASSVGLPGTGYTF.

This clonotype was found many times. The chain uses TRBV10-1 and TRBJ1-1, with D hard to call. The CDR3 contains 16 residues. From germline, CDR1 is WNHNN and CDR2 SYGVQD (reference sequence). The V gene lost 0 bases and the J gene lost 1 base, with 12 bases spanning the gap. The CDR3 nucleotides are TGCGCCAGCAGTGAGTCGAAGGGCGGTGGGAACACTGAAGCTTTCTTT. It is translated as CASSESKGGGNTEAFF.

This clonotype has a count of ten or more. The J gene is TRBJ1-5, the V gene TRBV7-8; 10 bases line up with TRBD1. V was clipped by 1 base and J by 4 bases; unmatched bases: 1. Germline V gene data show CDR1 as SGHVS and CDR2 as FQNEAQ. The length of the CDR3 is 15 residues. Here the CDR3 DNA reads TGTGCCAGCAGCTTAGGGGGACAGGGGAATCAGCCCCAGCATTTT. Protein sequence: CASSLGGQGNQPQHF.

This clonotype was counted at least ten times. The CDR3 nucleotides are TGTGCCAGCAGCCTGGGAGCTAACGACGAGCAGTACTTC. Residues: CASSLGANDEQYF. The chain couples TRBV28 to TRBJ2-7; maybe TRBD2 (5 bases). V was shortened by 6 bases and J by 5 bases, with 14 bases between the two germline ends. Germline CDR1 and CDR2: MDHEN and SYDVKM. This CDR3 contains 13 residues.

The gene calls are TRBV6-2 or TRBV6-3 and TRBJ2-7; D uncertain. Trimming removed 2 bases from V and 3 bases from J, with 8 bases in between. This CDR3 has 13 residues. CDR1 and CDR2 (germline): MNHEY, SVGEGT. CDR3 coding DNA: TGTGCCAGCAGTTACATTATTCTCTACGAGCAGTACTTC. This sequence encodes CASSYIILYEQYF.

This clonotype was seen ten or more times. This chain links TRBV6-2 or TRBV6-3 with TRBJ2-7; weak D call: TRBD1 (6 bases). The V and J ends lost 0 bases and 4 bases respectively, with 19 bases between them. Germline loops: CDR1 MNHEY, CDR2 SVGEGT. The CDR3 contains 17 residues. CDR3 DNA: TGTGCCAGCAGTTACTCCCCCGGGACACCAGGATCTTACGAGCAGTACTTC. It is translated as CASSYSPGTPGSYEQYF.

This clonotype was counted only a few times. The chain couples TRBV20-1 to TRBJ2-3; TRBD2 matches 11 bases. The trim removed 6 bases at V and 2 bases at J, leaving 7 bases unmatched. This CDR3 comprises 15 residues. Germline loops: CDR1 DFQATT, CDR2 SNEGSKA (reference sequence). DNA of the CDR3: TGCAGTGCGCCCCGACTAGCGGGGACCACAGATACGCAGTATTTT. Translation gives CSAPRLAGTTDTQYF.

The table lists this clonotype with many counts. This chain joins TRBV6-1 and TRBJ1-6; D is unclear. The V end was cut by 3 bases, the J end by 8 bases, with 11 bases between. This CDR3 is built from 14 residues. CDR1 and CDR2 (germline): MNHNS, SASEGT. CDR3 residues: CASSDAGGDSPLHF. The CDR3 region has the DNA TGTGCCAGCAGTGACGCGGGAGGTGATTCACCCCTCCACTTT.

This clonotype appeared many times. The CDR3 reads CASTSDRGTQYF. In DNA form, the CDR3 reads TGTGCCAGTACGTCAGACCGGGGGACCCAGTACTTC. The chain uses TRBV18 and TRBJ2-5; possibly TRBD2 for D (5 bases). Germline CDR1 KGHSH, CDR2 LQKENI. The CDR3 length is 12 residues. Trimming stripped 9 bases from V and 7 bases from J, with 15 bases between. The full variable domain, rest sourced from reference TRBV18 and TRBJ2-5, is NAGVMQNPRHLVRRRGQEARLRCSPMKGHSHVYWYRQLPEEGLKFMVYLQKENIIDESGMPKERFSAEFPKEGPSILRIQQVVRGDSAAYFCASTSDRGTQYFGPGTRLLVL.